This T cell receptor (beta chain) was sequenced for a study of T cell responses to AZD1222 COVID-19 vaccine. General study results and limits: Vaccine-related CD4 TCRs covered spike, predominating at 160-218 and 743-854.

With respect to this clone: Its matching antigen is unknown.

This CDR3 has 14 amino acids. Deletions cut 0 bases from V and 2 bases from J, with 8 bases between. Germline values: CDR1 SGHRS, CDR2 YFSETQ. Data came from immunoSEQ multiplex PCR; TCRdb stores just in-frame clones and leaves some out. The sample yields 140,000 to 150,000 clones, approximately 90% seen once. The rearrangement links TRBV5-1 to TRBJ1-1; weak D call: TRBD1 (5 bases). The TCR sequence derives from an adult in good health. The sample was peripheral blood, taken on day 0 of AZD1222 vaccination. The CDR3 reads CASSLAQGNTEAFF. The CDR3 DNA is TGCGCCAGCAGCTTGGCCCAGGGAAACACTGAAGCTTTCTTT. The full variable domain, rest sourced from reference TRBV5-1 and TRBJ1-1, is KAGVTQTPRYLIKTRGQQVTLSCSPISGHRSVSWYQQTPGQGLQFLFEYFSETQRNKGNFPGRFSGRQFSNSRSEMNVSTLELGDSALYLCASSLAQGNTEAFFGQGTRLTVV.